A single TCR beta chain is shown here with its context. Its antigen remains unidentified. There are no base qualities to consult, and no much larger clone falls within one base. The data stem from a study of blood T cell repertoires in COVID-19 (dated by TCRdb to the early 2020s). Some background on the complete study: Collaborator samples came from the United States, Italy and Spain and covered acute and convalescent phases of COVID-19. The material from the prospective study consisted of cDNA or gDNA derived from T cells, B-cell-depleted T cells, or PBMCs. The repertoires were released in a freely available public database meant as a resource for research on the immune response to SARS-CoV-2. Subjects who had been exposed to COVID-19, were actively infected with it, or had recovered from it provided the deeply sampled blood TCRbeta repertoires that made up the dataset. Where available, HLA class I and class II types were taken from metadata supplied by the sample provider and were not determined by assay-based typing. The samples were drawn from the first 160 participants of the ongoing ImmuneRACE study and from some 1,300 subjects provided by 6 global collaborators. A de-identified subject ID, COVID-19 status, age in years and sex were almost always included in the sample metadata.

TCRbeta CDR3 regions were amplified from genomic DNA by means of the immunoSEQ Assay, a bias-controlled multiplex PCR. The authors' analysis ran thus. Nucleated cell counts per sample were estimated from amplification of reference gene primers within the assay. To quantify the absolute abundance of each unique TCRbeta CDR3 rearrangement, sequence reads were collapsed and filtered. Productive Simpson clonality was computed per sample as the square root of Simpson's diversity index over productive rearrangements. TCRdb mirrors the immuneACCESS table, restricted to in-frame sequences. Some clones are absent from its copies; in checked studies, under half trace to an unresolved V gene, and the reason for the others is unknown. The DNA was the basis for D and trimming; V, J and clone size are from that table. This sample lists roughly 100,000 clones; 81% were detected once. Jointly, the top ten make up 9.4% of the sample.

Broader findings and caveats from the paper: How much clinical and demographic metadata was included differed by source and by participant, and the metadata was provided uncurated.

CDR1 and CDR2 were assigned from the germline V gene as MNHEY and SVGEGT. The V and J ends are trimmed by 2 bases and 5 bases, leaving 15 bases between them. The CDR3 numbers 15 residues from cysteine through phenylalanine. Left in the record is the CDR3 DNA by itself, 45 bases read in frame from the first base. Whole blood was collected in K2EDTA tubes by collaborating institutions according to the institutions' own protocols. For TCRbeta analysis, collaborator samples were shipped as frozen whole blood, as isolated PBMCs, or as DNA extracted from either sample type. This sequence was found in a woman in her 70s with acute or convalescent COVID-19. The sequencing input was peripheral blood. This sequence uses TRBV6-2 or TRBV6-3 and TRBJ1-2; too little of a D gene remains to name it. Here the CDR3 is given as CASSYASVREYGYTF. The DNA is as follows: TGTGCCAGCAGTTACGCTTCGGTTAGGGAGTATGGCTACACCTTC.